Given below is one TCR beta chain in context. The data originate from a study of T cells expressing NK-cell markers. TCRdb re-called the 5' RACE reads and shows each CDR3 protein once, DNA omitted. In all, the sample yields about 260,000 distinct CDR3 sequences. Germline-derived CDR1 and CDR2 are SGHAT and FQNNGV. The CDR3 is 19 amino acids. This chain uses TRBV11-2 with TRBJ2-3; checking the TCRdb D call of TRBD2 is not possible without DNA. The receptor comes from a woman between 18 and 70 years old in good health. Sequencing used blood T cells: a sorted CD56 or NKG2C T cell subset, CD4+ or CD8+ T cells, or bulk PBMC T cells (not recorded which). CDR3 region: CASSSLRRLAGGPGDTQYF.